This record covers a single TCR beta chain. The specificity of this receptor is unknown. Per-nucleotide qualities are absent, and no much larger clonotype sits a single base away. The CDR3 spans 17 residues, from the cysteine through the phenylalanine. CDR3 DNA is the only sequence kept; it has 51 bases, read in frame from the first base. V loses 4 bases of germline sequence and J loses 0 bases, and the interval between the two ends is 19 bases. The germline V gene (reference sequence) provides CDR1 LNHDA and CDR2 SQIVND. TCRbeta CDR3 regions were amplified from genomic DNA using the immunoSEQ Assay, a bias-controlled multiplex PCR. Per the authors' processing: Nucleated cell counts per sample were estimated from amplification of reference gene primers within the assay. To quantify the absolute abundance of each unique TCRbeta CDR3 rearrangement, sequence reads were collapsed and filtered. For each sample, productive Simpson clonality was calculated by taking the square root of Simpson's diversity index across productive rearrangements. This is the immuneACCESS table as TCRdb keeps it, with only in-frame sequences that have V and J called. A part of the clones is gone; compared with another copy, unresolved V genes explain less than half, and the rest is unexplained. V and J calls and clone size are copied from that table; D and trimming were computed from the DNA. The sample has around 19,000 clones on record, around nine tenths of them singletons. Jointly, the top ten make up 11% of the sample.

This entry comes from a study of blood T cell repertoires in COVID-19 (dated by TCRdb to 2018 to 2020). At the level of the whole study: Collaborator samples came from the United States, Italy and Spain and covered acute and convalescent phases of COVID-19. The prospective study material was composed of cDNA or gDNA derived from T cells, B-cell-depleted T cells, or PBMCs. Subjects who had been exposed to COVID-19, were actively infected with it, or had recovered from it provided the deeply sampled blood TCRbeta repertoires that made up the dataset. The repertoires were released in a freely available public database intended as a resource for research on the immune response to SARS-CoV-2. Samples were obtained from the ongoing ImmuneRACE study (first 160 participants) and from 1,254 subjects provided by 6 global collaborators. A de-identified subject ID, COVID-19 status, age in years and sex were almost always included in the sample metadata. HLA class I and class II types, where available, came from metadata supplied by the sample provider rather than from assay-based typing. The study at large found these results: Clinical and demographic metadata were provided uncurated, with the amount varying by source and participant.

Collaborating institutions collected whole blood in K2EDTA tubes following their own protocols. For TCRbeta analysis, collaborators shipped samples as frozen whole blood, isolated PBMCs, or DNA extracted from either of those sample types. Sequencing input: peripheral blood. This sequence was found in a human donor in a cohort sampled during active COVID-19. This chain joins TRBV19 to TRBJ2-7; the D region possibly corresponds to TRBD1 (6 bases align). The bases read TGTGCCAGTAGTAGAGAGGGGCAGGGGCGCAGCTCCTACGAGCAGTACTTC. This encodes CASSREGQGRSSYEQYF. With all but the CDR3 taken from the reference TRBV19 and TRBJ2-7 genes, the full variable domain is: DGGITQSPKYLFRKEGQNVTLSCEQNLNHDAMYWYRQDPGQGLRLIYYSQIVNDFQKGDIAEGYSVSREKKESFPLTVTSAQKNPTAFYLCASSREGQGRSSYEQYFGPGTRLTVT.